This TCR beta chain appears in the sequencing data of a study of blood T cell repertoires in COVID-19. Trimming pared 2 bases from V and 5 bases from J, leaving 7 bases between. The CDR3 spans 12 residues. Germline V gives CDR1 MNHNS, CDR2 SASEGT. This table comes from immunoSEQ multiplex PCR, and its TCRdb copy is limited to in-frame clones, with some not included. Of approximately 290,000 clones listed, around nine tenths were seen once; the top ten hold roughly an eighth. The V gene is TRBV6-1, the J gene TRBJ2-7, with a tentative D call TRBD1 (5 bases). The specimen was peripheral blood. The TCR comes from a woman aged 55-69 years with acute or convalescent COVID-19. CDR3 region: CASSEFRDEQYF. Written as DNA, the CDR3 is TGTGCCAGCAGTGAATTCAGGGACGAGCAGTACTTC.